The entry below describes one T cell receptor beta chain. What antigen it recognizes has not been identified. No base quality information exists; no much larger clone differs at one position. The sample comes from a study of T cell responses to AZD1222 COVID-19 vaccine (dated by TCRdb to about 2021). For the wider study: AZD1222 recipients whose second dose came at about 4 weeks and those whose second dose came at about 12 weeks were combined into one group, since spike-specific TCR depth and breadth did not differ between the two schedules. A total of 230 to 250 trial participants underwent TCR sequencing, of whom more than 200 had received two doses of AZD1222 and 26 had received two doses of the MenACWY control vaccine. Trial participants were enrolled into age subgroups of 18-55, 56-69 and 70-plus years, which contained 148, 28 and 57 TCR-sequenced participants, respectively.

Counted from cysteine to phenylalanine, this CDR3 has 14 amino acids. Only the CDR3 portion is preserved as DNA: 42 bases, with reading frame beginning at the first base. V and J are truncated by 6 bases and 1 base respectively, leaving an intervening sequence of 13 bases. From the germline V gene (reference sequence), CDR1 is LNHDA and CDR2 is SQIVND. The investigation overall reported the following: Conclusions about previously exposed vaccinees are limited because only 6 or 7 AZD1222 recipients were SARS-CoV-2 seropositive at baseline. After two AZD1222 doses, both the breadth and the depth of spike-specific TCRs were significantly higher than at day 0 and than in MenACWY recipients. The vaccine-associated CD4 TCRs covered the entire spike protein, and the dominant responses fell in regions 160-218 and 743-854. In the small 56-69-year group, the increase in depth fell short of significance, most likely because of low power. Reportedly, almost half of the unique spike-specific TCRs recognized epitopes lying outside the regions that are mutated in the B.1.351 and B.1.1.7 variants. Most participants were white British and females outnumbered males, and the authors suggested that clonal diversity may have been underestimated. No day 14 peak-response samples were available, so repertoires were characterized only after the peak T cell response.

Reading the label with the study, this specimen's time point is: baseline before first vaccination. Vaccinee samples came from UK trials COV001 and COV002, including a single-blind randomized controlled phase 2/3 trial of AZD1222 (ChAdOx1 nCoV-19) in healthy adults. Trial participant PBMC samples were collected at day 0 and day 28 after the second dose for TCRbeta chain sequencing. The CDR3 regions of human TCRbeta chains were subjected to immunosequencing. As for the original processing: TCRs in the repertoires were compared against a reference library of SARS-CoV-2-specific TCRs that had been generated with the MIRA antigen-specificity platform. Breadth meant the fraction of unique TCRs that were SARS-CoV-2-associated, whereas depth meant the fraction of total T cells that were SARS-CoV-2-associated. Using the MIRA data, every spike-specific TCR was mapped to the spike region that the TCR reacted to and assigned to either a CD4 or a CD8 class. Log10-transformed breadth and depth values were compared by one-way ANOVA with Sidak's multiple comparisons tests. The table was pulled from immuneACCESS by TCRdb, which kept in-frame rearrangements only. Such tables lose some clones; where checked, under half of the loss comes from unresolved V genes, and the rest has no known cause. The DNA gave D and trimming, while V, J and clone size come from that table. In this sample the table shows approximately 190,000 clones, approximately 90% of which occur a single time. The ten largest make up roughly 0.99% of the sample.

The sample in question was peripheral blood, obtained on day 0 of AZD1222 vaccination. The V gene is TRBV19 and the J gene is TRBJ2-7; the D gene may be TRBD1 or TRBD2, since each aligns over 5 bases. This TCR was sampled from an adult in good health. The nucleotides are TGTGCCAGTAGCTCCCGGGACGCTTCCTACGAGCAGTACTTC. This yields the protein CASSSRDASYEQYF.